This T cell receptor beta chain is drawn from a study of cytomegalovirus exposure and HLA in healthy donors. V was trimmed by 7 bases and J by 4 bases, leaving 16 bases between them. This CDR3 is built from 13 residues. Germline V gene lookup returns CDR1 SQVTM and CDR2 ANQGSEA. Concerning this clone itself: The antigen is undetermined.

It was with 60 Vbeta and 13 Jbeta primers that the PCR ran. Some clones are missing from TCRdb's copy, which holds only in-frame ones; the method was immunoSEQ multiplex PCR. The data contain around 100,000 clones, 55% to 75% of them singletons. Whole-study findings and limits: Most TCR sequences were uncommon, yet certain public TCRs appeared in many donors.

What was sequenced was PBMCs. The V and J genes are TRBV29-1 and TRBJ1-1, with D possibly being TRBD1 (5 bases). The clonotype originates from a woman aged 18-35 years in good health and CMV-seropositive. Written as DNA, the CDR3 is TGCAGCGCCTCTGGGGGGGGAAGCACTGAAGCTTTCTTT. Its translation is CSASGGGSTEAFF.